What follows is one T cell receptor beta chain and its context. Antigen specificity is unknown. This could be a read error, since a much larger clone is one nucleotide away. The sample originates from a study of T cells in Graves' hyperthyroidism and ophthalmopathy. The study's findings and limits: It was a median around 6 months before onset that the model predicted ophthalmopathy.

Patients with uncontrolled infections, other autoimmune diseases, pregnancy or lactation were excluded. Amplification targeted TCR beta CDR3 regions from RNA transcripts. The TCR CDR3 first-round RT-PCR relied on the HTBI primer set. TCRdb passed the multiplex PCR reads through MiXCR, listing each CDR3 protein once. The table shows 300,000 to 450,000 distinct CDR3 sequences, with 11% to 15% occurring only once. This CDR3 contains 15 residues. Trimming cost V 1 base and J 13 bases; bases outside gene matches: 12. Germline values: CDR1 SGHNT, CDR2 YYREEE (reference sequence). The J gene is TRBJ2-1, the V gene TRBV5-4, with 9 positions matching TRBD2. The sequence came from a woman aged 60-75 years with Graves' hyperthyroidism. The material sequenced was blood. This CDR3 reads CASSLTSGSAETQFF. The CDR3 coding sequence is TGTGCCAGCAGCTTGACTAGCGGGTCTGCCGAGACCCAGTTCTTC.